A selection of T cell receptor beta chains follows, all from one sample in a study of OX40 agonist ivuxolimab in advanced cancers. The method was immunoSEQ multiplex PCR; TCRdb's version includes in-frame clones alone and lacks a portion of them. Seen here are some 70,000 clones, 80% observed once, and the top ten hold roughly 1.2%. This specimen was CD4+ or CD8+ T cells sorted from blood, taken in a trial of the OX40 agonist ivuxolimab. All receptors derive from an adult with an advanced solid tumor such as melanoma, head and neck, liver or kidney cancer. CDR3s include the opening cysteine and the closing phenylalanine or tryptophan. Each record gives: J gene, V gene, clone size, D gene, CDR3 DNA, CDR3 protein. The D gene is left open where the match is weak. The size entry is marked missing in some rows and otherwise reads once, few, many or a size class.

TRBJ1-5	TRBV30	.	.	TGTGCCTGGAGTTCCTCGGGAGGACAGCCCCAGCATTTT	CAWSSSGGQPQHF
TRBJ2-3	TRBV15	.	TRBD2	TGTGCCACCAGCAGAGATCTAGCGGGGGGGCCAGATACGCAGTATTTT	CATSRDLAGGPDTQYF
TRBJ2-1	TRBV7-9	.	TRBD2	TGTGCCAGCAGCTTCCGCGTTAGCGGGGAGGATGAGCAGTTCTTC	CASSFRVSGEDEQFF
TRBJ1-2	TRBV5-4	.	.	TGTGCCAGCAGCTTGGGCAGGGATTCTCGCGGCTACACCTTC	CASSLGRDSRGYTF
TRBJ1-5	TRBV6-6	.	TRBD1	TGTGCCAGCAGTCCCAGGGGGCGTCAGCCCCAGCATTTT	CASSPRGRQPQHF
TRBJ1-5	TRBV18	.	TRBD1	TGTGCCAGCTCTAAACAGGGGGTACGCAATCAGCCCCAGCATTTT	CASSKQGVRNQPQHF
TRBJ1-1	TRBV30	.	TRBD1	TGTGCCTGGAGTGTAGTAGGACAGGGAGGATTCTTT	CAWSVVGQGGFF
TRBJ2-7	TRBV5-1	few	.	TGCGCCAGCAGCTTGGGAGGCCGTCAGAGGGCCTCCTACGAGCAGTACTTC	CASSLGGRQRASYEQYF
TRBJ2-3	TRBV9	.	TRBD2	TGTGCCAGCAGCGTAGTGGCGGGGGGAGAAGATACGCAGTATTTT	CASSVVAGGEDTQYF
TRBJ2-7	TRBV6-5	.	.	TGTGCCAGCAGTCGCGAGGGGGGTGACAACTACGAGCAGTACTTC	CASSREGGDNYEQYF
TRBJ2-3	TRBV6-1	.	.	TGTGCCAGCAGGGAACACACAGATACGCAGTATTTT	CASREHTDTQYF
TRBJ1-6	TRBV6-5	few	.	TGTGCCAGCAGTTACTCGAATCGGGGTGTCAGTTCACCCCTCCACTTT	CASSYSNRGVSSPLHF
TRBJ2-7	TRBV5-6	few	TRBD2	TGTGCCAGCAGCGCTTCGGGACTAGCGGCGTACGAGCAGTACTTC	CASSASGLAAYEQYF
TRBJ2-3	TRBV6-1	.	TRBD1	TGTGCCAGCACGCGACAGGGGCCCCCCGATACGCAGTATTTT	CASTRQGPPDTQYF
TRBJ2-5	TRBV5-1	.	.	TGCGCCAGCAGCTTGGCCCTAGTCCTGGAGACCCAGTACTTC	CASSLALVLETQYF
TRBJ1-1	TRBV15	.	.	TGTGCCACCAGCAGAGATCCAGGACAGTACACTGAAGCTTTCTTT	CATSRDPGQYTEAFF
TRBJ2-7	TRBV6-1	.	.	TGTGCCAGCAGTGAGATCGAGCAGTACTTC	CASSEIEQYF
TRBJ1-2	TRBV6-1	.	TRBD1	TGTGCCAGCAGATCCACGGGACAGAGTGTCTACACCTTC	CASRSTGQSVYTF
TRBJ1-3	TRBV20-1	.	.	TGCAGTGCTAGGTTGGGAAACACCATATATTTT	CSARLGNTIYF
TRBJ1-3	TRBV11-1	once	.	TGTGCCAGCAGACTAGGCACTGACTCTGGAAACACCATATATTTT	CASRLGTDSGNTIYF
TRBJ2-2	TRBV2	.	.	TGTGCCAGCAGTGAAAGGCAGAGTCACGGGGAGCTGTTTTTT	CASSERQSHGELFF
TRBJ1-1	TRBV6-1	.	TRBD1	TGTGCCAGCAGTGAACAGGGGGACACTGAAGCTTTCTTT	CASSEQGDTEAFF
TRBJ1-2	TRBV5-6	.	.	TGTGCCAGCAGCCTCCCACAGGGTGGCTACACCTTC	CASSLPQGGYTF
TRBJ1-1	TRBV7-8	.	.	TGTGCCAGCAGCTATCGACAGGTAGGCACTGAAGCTTTCTTT	CASSYRQVGTEAFF
TRBJ1-2	TRBV30	.	TRBD1	TGTGCCTGGAGTCACTTAGACAGGGTCGGCTACACCTTC	CAWSHLDRVGYTF
TRBJ2-7	TRBV11-3	.	.	TGTGCCAGCAGCTTATCGGGATACGAGCAGTACTTC	CASSLSGYEQYF
TRBJ2-1	TRBV5-8	.	.	TGTGCCAGCTCCCTTCCCTGGGGCGCCTACAATGAGCAGTTCTTC	CASSLPWGAYNEQFF
TRBJ1-6	TRBV2	few	.	TGTGCCAGCAGTGAACTGACAGCAAATTCACCCCTCCACTTT	CASSELTANSPLHF
TRBJ1-1	TRBV5-6	.	TRBD1	TGTGCCAGCAGCAGGGGACAGGGGGCGTTCCCTGAAGCTTTCTTT	CASSRGQGAFPEAFF
TRBJ1-6	TRBV7-2	.	.	TGTGCCAGCAGCTTAGGAGGGGAATCACCCCTCCACTTT	CASSLGGESPLHF
TRBJ1-1	TRBV7-2	.	.	TGTGCCAGCAGCTCCACCCAGGGAGGCAGGACTGAAGCTTTCTTT	CASSSTQGGRTEAFF
TRBJ1-1	TRBV19	many	.	TGTGCCAGTACCCCAACGGGGGGTAGTTTCGGTGAAGCTTTCTTT	CASTPTGGSFGEAFF
TRBJ1-1	TRBV19	.	.	TGTGCCAGTAGCCCGGGACGCTCGCAATTTTCGAACACTGAAGCTTTCTTT	CASSPGRSQFSNTEAFF
TRBJ1-1	TRBV25-1	once	.	TGTGCCAGCAGTGAATATCTGAACACTGAAGCTTTCTTT	CASSEYLNTEAFF
TRBJ2-2	TRBV4-2	once	.	TGTGCCAGCAGCCAGCCGGGTAGGACCGGGGAGCTGTTTTTT	CASSQPGRTGELFF
TRBJ1-1	TRBV5-5	.	.	TGTGCCAGCAGCTTGGACCCTGGAATAACTGAAGCTTTCTTT	CASSLDPGITEAFF
TRBJ1-3	TRBV19	.	.	TGTGCCAGCCCATCTCCCGCAGGCTCAGGGAACACCATATATTTT	CASPSPAGSGNTIYF
TRBJ1-2	TRBV6-5	.	TRBD1	TGTGCCAGCAGTTCCGTCCGGACAGGCGGAAGGGGCTACACCTTC	CASSSVRTGGRGYTF